The TCR beta chain under discussion was sequenced for a study of T-cell reconstitution after alpha-beta-depleted transplantation in children. This clonotype occurred many times. Antigen: not known. The CDR3 extends over 19 amino acids. The V and J ends lost 4 bases and 4 bases, in that order; junction bases with no gene match: 15. Per germline, CDR1 SGHRS and CDR2 YFSETQ. Preparation of the TCRbeta library was carried out with unique molecular identifiers. TCRdb fed the PCR reads into MiXCR, producing one record per CDR3 protein. This sample has about 260,000 distinct CDR3 sequences, with 6.5% to 9% found just once. The study, taken as a whole, reports: By about two months after transplant, alpha-beta T cells reportedly arose from several hundred graft clones that had expanded.

The receptor was isolated from a male patient between 10 and 17 years old who had a stem cell transplant for acute lymphoblastic leukemia, so the T cells may come from the graft donor. This chain joins TRBV5-1 and TRBJ2-1; 12 positions agree with TRBD2. The sample was PBMCs, mostly from graft donor cells, taken 180 days after TCRalphabeta/CD19-depleted stem cell transplant. This chain's CDR3 is CASSQPRTSGTSTYNEQFF. In DNA, the CDR3 is TGCGCCAGCAGCCAGCCTAGGACTAGCGGGACCTCAACATACAATGAGCAGTTCTTC.